The following is a T cell receptor (beta chain) sequence with its context. Its antigen remains unidentified. This specimen comes from a study of cytomegalovirus exposure and HLA in healthy donors. In the study overall: Early released data had tens of millions of unique TCRs, all coming from HLA-typed donors.

V shed 4 bases and J shed 1 base, with 12 bases lying between them. Per germline, CDR1 SGHNT and CDR2 YYREEE (reference sequence). The CDR3 runs 16 residues. In the PCR, 60 Vbeta and 13 Jbeta primers were used. The protocol was immunoSEQ multiplex PCR, while the TCRdb copy is restricted to in-frame clones and leaves out a portion. The data hold about 140,000 clones, with about 72% observed a single time. Study results and limitations: As a later analysis showed, a missense DCLRE1C variant was linked to trimming of TCR beta V- and J-genes. CMV serostatus stood as the only immune exposure information on hand.

The receptor was derived from a man aged 55 to 70 in good health and CMV-seronegative. The material sequenced was PBMCs. The genes are TRBV5-4 and TRBJ2-6; D might be TRBD2 (6 bases). Written as DNA, the CDR3 is TGTGCCAGCAGCCCCCTCCGGGAGTCTGGGGCCAACGTCCTGACTTTC. This gives the protein CASSPLRESGANVLTF.